The 27 T cell receptor beta chains below come from one sample, sequenced in a study of cytomegalovirus exposure and HLA in healthy donors listed by TCRdb under 2017. The protocol used for the library was the immunoSEQ multiplex PCR assay. Entries here come from immuneACCESS through TCRdb and include only in-frame sequences with V and J called. Some clones fail to appear in such tables; in the studies checked, an unresolved V gene covers under half of the shortfall, and the cause of the remainder is unknown. Recorded for this sample are roughly 60,000 clones; over 75% of them occurred a single time. Roughly 2.3% of the sample is held by the ten biggest clonotypes. Sequenced: PBMCs. The receptors were sampled from a woman in her 30s in good health and CMV-seronegative.

The V gene is TRBV19, the J gene TRBJ1-1; TRBD1 aligns across 8 bases. J was trimmed by 5 bases and V by 5 bases; bases with no gene match: 7. Germline V gene sequence: CDR1 LNHDA, CDR2 SQIVND (reference sequence). The CDR3 consists of 14 residues. The CDR3 nucleotides read TGTGCCAGTAGTCCCCGGACAGGGCCGACTGAAGCTTTCTTT. Residues: CASSPRTGPTEAFF.

This clone has just one count. The chain combines TRBV6-6 with TRBJ1-5; 8 bases map to TRBD1. The CDR3 has 16 amino acids. From germline, CDR1 is MNHNY and CDR2 SVGAGI (reference sequence). V lost 7 bases, J lost 2 bases, and 10 bases stayed unmatched. CDR3 sequence reads: CASTQMTGAGNQPQHF. The CDR3 nucleotides are TGTGCCAGCACCCAGATGACAGGGGCCGGCAATCAGCCCCAGCATTTT.

This chain uses TRBV6-1 with TRBJ2-2; D not resolved. This CDR3 has 14 amino acids. Germline V gene data show CDR1 as MNHNS and CDR2 as SASEGT. V lost 4 bases and J 3 bases, leaving 9 bases between the germline ends. CDR3 region: CASSAVLYTGELFF. The CDR3 DNA reads TGTGCCAGCAGTGCGGTGCTTTACACCGGGGAGCTGTTTTTT.

J is TRBJ2-7 and V is TRBV7-7; a weak D match, TRBD1 (6 bases). This CDR3 has 13 amino acids. The V end was cut by 1 base, the J end by 3 bases, with 7 bases between. The V gene's germline CDR1 is SSHAT and CDR2 FNYEAQ (reference sequence). Here the CDR3 reads CASSLGTVYEQYF. For the CDR3, the DNA is TGTGCCAGCAGCTTAGGGACAGTCTACGAGCAGTACTTC.

This rearrangement joins TRBV6-1 to TRBJ2-7; possible D gene TRBD1, 6 bases. CDR1 is MNHNS, CDR2 SASEGT, per germline. V was pared by 1 base and J by 7 bases, with 11 bases between. The CDR3 is 13 residues long. CDR3 protein: CASSEGRGSEQYF. CDR3 DNA: TGTGCCAGCAGTGAAGGAAGGGGGAGTGAGCAGTACTTC.

This chain links TRBV4-2 with TRBJ2-1, with TRBD2 identical over 7 bases. The CDR3 extends over 16 amino acids. The trim removed 0 bases at V and 4 bases at J, leaving 6 bases unmatched. CDR1 and CDR2 from the germline V gene are LGHNA and YNFKEQ. CDR3 nucleotide sequence: TGTGCCAGCAGCCAAGAGGCCAGCGGGGTGTACAATGAGCAGTTCTTC. Its translation: CASSQEASGVYNEQFF.

V gene TRBV19 combines with J gene TRBJ1-4, with 7 bases identical to TRBD1. Unmatched junction bases numbered 14, after V lost 7 bases and J lost 6 bases. Germline V gene lookup returns CDR1 LNHDA and CDR2 SQIVND (reference sequence). The CDR3 spans 16 residues. Here the CDR3 DNA reads TGTGCCAGTAACTCCCAAGACAGGGAGGCTCATGAAAAACTGTTTTTT. Amino acids: CASNSQDREAHEKLFF. Full variable domain (rest looked up from reference TRBV19 and TRBJ1-4): DGGITQSPKYLFRKEGQNVTLSCEQNLNHDAMYWYRQDPGQGLRLIYYSQIVNDFQKGDIAEGYSVSREKKESFPLTVTSAQKNPTAFYLCASNSQDREAHEKLFFGSGTQLSVL.

The chain employs TRBV21-1 and TRBJ1-1; the table gives TRBD1 as D, unverified against the DNA. TRBV21-1 is an annotated pseudogene. This CDR3 has 14 amino acids. In nucleotides, the CDR3 is TGTGCCAGCAGCAAAGTCAGGGGGCTCACTGAAGCTTTCTTT. This translates into CASSKVRGLTEAFF.

Worth noting for this clone: Germline and junction disagree at one end, which may indicate a read error. The J gene is TRBJ1-4, the V gene TRBV7-9; D is ambiguous. This CDR3 has 12 amino acids. CDR1 and CDR2 from the germline V gene are SEHNR and FQNEAQ (reference sequence). This chain's CDR3 is CASRLGGEKLFF. The CDR3 DNA reads TGTGCCAGCAGATTAGGAGGTGAAAAACTGTTTTTT.

V gene TRBV7-9 combines with J gene TRBJ2-7; weak D call: TRBD1 (5 bases). The CDR3 extends over 14 amino acids. Germline V lookup: CDR1 SEHNR, CDR2 FQNEAQ (reference sequence). Between the trimmed V and J ends, which lost 3 bases and 5 bases, there was a span of 14 bases. The CDR3 nucleotides are TGTGCCAGCAGCTTGGTAGGGGTCACCCACGAGCAGTACTTC. It specifies CASSLVGVTHEQYF.

The chain employs TRBV28 and TRBJ2-7; TRBD2 is a possible D gene (5 bases). Per the germline V gene, CDR1 is MDHEN and CDR2 is SYDVKM. The CDR3 consists of 13 residues. Trimming pared 6 bases from V and 7 bases from J, leaving 16 bases between. The CDR3 reads CASSRTRPGEQYF. The CDR3 DNA is TGTGCCAGCAGCCGGACTCGTCCGGGGGAGCAGTACTTC.

This chain uses TRBV30 with TRBJ1-2; D unclear. The length of the CDR3 is 11 residues. The V and J ends lost 2 bases and 4 bases respectively, with 5 bases between them. The germline gives CDR1 GTSNPN, CDR2 SVGIG (reference sequence). The CDR3 DNA is TGTGCCTGGAGTCTCTCCTATGGCTACACCTTC. Protein sequence: CAWSLSYGYTF.

The CDR3 DNA follows: TGTGCCAGCAGCTTAATGGGAGGGGGAAACACTGAAGCTTTCTTT. Amino acid sequence: CASSLMGGGNTEAFF. The chain combines TRBV7-3 with TRBJ1-1; D might be TRBD1 (6 bases). CDR3 length: 15 residues. The germline V gene has CDR1 SGHTA and CDR2 FQGTGA. V was cut by 1 base and J by 2 bases, with 11 bases left in between.

This clone was observed a few times. This chain links TRBV30 with TRBJ1-2; D might be TRBD1 (5 bases). The V end lost 3 bases, the J end lost 1 base, and 9 bases lay between the germline ends. The CDR3 runs 13 residues. Germline assignment: CDR1 GTSNPN and CDR2 SVGIG (reference sequence). The CDR3 DNA follows: TGTGCCTGGAGCGTACAGGATAACTATGGCTACACCTTC. Translated, it gives CAWSVQDNYGYTF.

The genes are TRBV19 and TRBJ2-3; D is unclear. V was shortened by 3 bases and J by 0 bases, with 16 bases between the two germline ends. CDR1 and CDR2 from the germline V gene are LNHDA and SQIVND (reference sequence). The CDR3 loop spans 17 amino acids. The CDR3 is CASSMRRPRASTDTQYF. Written as DNA, the CDR3 is TGTGCCAGTAGTATGAGGCGGCCAAGAGCAAGCACAGATACGCAGTATTTT.

The chain joins TRBV27 to TRBJ1-5, with D maybe TRBD1 (6 bases). The V gene's germline CDR1 is MNHEY and CDR2 SMNVEV (reference sequence). This CDR3 region has 13 residues. Trimming removed 10 bases at V and 0 bases at J, with 10 bases between. CDR3 loop: CATAGDSNQPQHF. CDR3 sequence (DNA): TGTGCCACCGCAGGGGATAGCAATCAGCCCCAGCATTTT.

For the CDR3, the DNA is TGTGCCAGCAGTGAATTTGGCAACTCCTACGAGCAGTACTTC. This gives the protein CASSEFGNSYEQYF. V is TRBV6-1 and J is TRBJ2-7, with unresolved D. V was clipped by 2 bases and J by 0 bases, with 8 bases between them. This CDR3 region has 14 residues. Germline values: CDR1 MNHNS, CDR2 SASEGT.

This chain links TRBV9 with TRBJ1-2; TRBD1 matches 9 bases. Germline CDR1 is SGDLS and CDR2 is YYNGEE. J lost 3 bases, V lost 4 bases, and 7 bases had no gene match. The CDR3 extends over 15 amino acids. In nucleotides, the CDR3 is TGTGCCAGCAGCCGACAGACAGGGGGTGACTATGGCTACACCTTC. Translated: CASSRQTGGDYGYTF.

The chain carries TRBV5-1 and TRBJ1-2; 9 positions agree with TRBD1. Germline lookup yields CDR1 SGHRS and CDR2 YFSETQ. The CDR3 has 15 amino acids. V shed 4 bases and J 5 bases; nucleotides not matched to a gene: 9. In DNA form, the CDR3 reads TGCGCCAGCAGCCCAGCCGACAGGGGGGATTATGGCTACACCTTC. Its translation is CASSPADRGDYGYTF.

The V and J genes are TRBV19 and TRBJ1-1, with D tentatively TRBD1 (5 bases). Trimming removed 0 bases at V and 5 bases at J, with 16 bases between. CDR3 size: 16 residues. Germline-derived CDR1 and CDR2 are LNHDA and SQIVND (reference sequence). The CDR3 is CASSIDLSGVFTEAFF. In DNA form, the CDR3 reads TGTGCCAGTAGTATAGATCTATCGGGGGTTTTTACTGAAGCTTTCTTT.

J is TRBJ2-7 and V is TRBV30; the match to TRBD2 covers 12 bases. Germline CDR1 GTSNPN, CDR2 SVGIG (reference sequence). The CDR3 contains 18 residues. Trimming at V came to 4 bases and at J to 3 bases, leaving 16 bases not matched to a gene. CDR3 sequence (DNA): TGTGCCTGGACCCCCCTCGGGACTAGCGGGCGGTTCAACTACGAGCAGTACTTC. Protein product: CAWTPLGTSGRFNYEQYF.

The chain joins TRBV10-3 to TRBJ1-2; TRBD1 is a possible D gene (5 bases). In germline, CDR1 is ENHRY, CDR2 SYGVKD. Deletions cut 0 bases from V and 8 bases from J, with 16 bases between. The CDR3 runs 15 residues. The CDR3 sequence is CAISESTSAGIGYTF. As DNA, the CDR3 is TGTGCCATCAGTGAGTCCACGTCCGCAGGGATCGGCTACACCTTC.

The chain couples TRBV7-9 to TRBJ2-2, with D perhaps TRBD1 (6 bases). The CDR3 is 15 amino acids. V lost 5 bases and J lost 4, with 14 bases in between. CDR1 and CDR2 (germline): SEHNR, FQNEAQ (reference sequence). The CDR3 DNA is TGTGCCAGCAGCCCACGGACAGCTGTCACCGGGGAGCTGTTTTTT. Translated: CASSPRTAVTGELFF.

The chain couples TRBV6-1 to TRBJ2-7, with a possible D match to TRBD1 (5 bases). Trimming removed 4 bases from V and 5 bases from J, with 12 bases in between. Germline V gives CDR1 MNHNS, CDR2 SASEGT. The CDR3 length is 13 residues. CDR3 sequence reads: CASSVVSGNEQYF. The CDR3 nucleotides read TGTGCCAGCAGTGTGGTTTCAGGGAACGAGCAGTACTTC.

V and J are TRBV5-6 and TRBJ2-7; no definite D call. The CDR3 loop spans 13 amino acids. Trimming pared 0 bases from V and 7 bases from J, leaving 11 bases between. CDR1 and CDR2 from the germline V gene are SGHDT and YYEEEE. The CDR3: CASSLGLPGEQYF. Written as DNA, the CDR3 is TGTGCCAGCAGCTTGGGACTTCCTGGGGAGCAGTACTTC.

The rearrangement links TRBV7-8 to TRBJ2-1, with 7 bases fitting TRBD2. The CDR3 contains 14 residues. The V segment lost 5 bases and the J segment 3 bases; nucleotides outside the gene matches: 4. Germline CDR1 reads SGHVS; CDR2 reads FQNEAQ. CDR3 residues: CASSDRDYYNEQFF. In nucleotides, the CDR3 is TGTGCCAGCAGCGACCGGGACTACTACAATGAGCAGTTCTTC.

V and J are TRBV5-3 and TRBJ2-2; 8 bases are shared with TRBD2. TRBV5-3 is identified as an open reading frame with a role that is uncertain. The V gene end was trimmed by 4 bases and the J gene end by 3 bases; junction bases not matched to a gene: 11. This CDR3 has 17 residues. CDR3 in amino acids: CARSRLASERDTGELFF. As DNA, the CDR3 is TGTGCCAGAAGCCGACTAGCGTCAGAGCGAGACACCGGGGAGCTGTTTTTT.